This T cell receptor (beta chain) was captured in a study of T-cell reconstitution after alpha-beta-depleted transplantation in children. Unique molecular identifiers were used in preparing the TCRbeta library. TCRdb called the PCR reads again in MiXCR, with one record for every CDR3 protein. The sample includes about 640,000 distinct CDR3 sequences, about 15% of them seen just once. This CDR3 comprises 15 residues. Trimming at V came to 7 bases and at J to 6 bases, leaving 14 bases not matched to a gene. Germline lookup yields CDR1 SEHNR and CDR2 FQNEAQ (reference sequence). The origin of this receptor is a human donor who donated a stem cell graft to a child with acute myeloid leukemia. The chain links TRBV7-9 to TRBJ1-2; 7 nucleotides agree with TRBD1. Sequenced here: PBMCs from the stem cell graft donor, sampled from the stem cell graft. DNA for the CDR3: TGTGCCAGCACTTGGGTACAGGGGTCGAGTGATGGCTACACCTTC. This codes for CASTWVQGSSDGYTF.